These 17 T cell receptor beta chains were all obtained from the same sample, sequenced in a study of blood T cell repertoires in COVID-19. Profiled with immunoSEQ multiplex PCR; TCRdb holds only in-frame clones, not every one. There are roughly 200,000 clones in the sample; under 90% occur only once, and around 7% lies in the top ten. Sequenced material: peripheral blood. The source is a man between 40 and 49 years old with acute or convalescent COVID-19.

The chain uses TRBV5-4 and TRBJ1-2; 9 bases match TRBD1. Trimming at V came to 2 bases and at J to 4 bases, leaving 9 bases not matched to a gene. The CDR3 runs 16 residues. From germline, CDR1 is SGHNT and CDR2 YYREEE (reference sequence). CDR3 coding DNA: TGTGCCAGCAGCTTAGGAAGTCCGGGACAGGGCTATGGCTACACCTTC. It specifies CASSLGSPGQGYGYTF.

The chain has TRBV20-1 and TRBJ2-5; tentative D call: TRBD1 (6 bases). This CDR3 has 9 amino acids. Per germline, CDR1 DFQATT and CDR2 SNEGSKA (reference sequence). CDR3 DNA: TGCAGGGAAACAGGGCCCCAGTACTTC. Its translation: CRETGPQYF.

The chain recombines TRBV18 with TRBJ2-3; D unclear. Trimming took 3 bases from V and 5 from J, leaving 6 bases between them. There are 12 residues in the CDR3. Germline loops: CDR1 KGHSH, CDR2 LQKENI. This CDR3 reads CASSPGVDTQYF. The DNA for the CDR3 is TGTGCCAGCTCACCGGGCGTAGATACGCAGTATTTT.

The CDR3 DNA reads TGTGCCAGCAGCTTGTATCAGGGTGGAGAGACCCAGTACTTC. Its translation is CASSLYQGGETQYF. The chain combines TRBV5-4 with TRBJ2-5; tentative D call: TRBD1 (5 bases). V lost 1 base and J lost 4, with 11 bases in between. CDR1 and CDR2 (germline): SGHNT, YYREEE (reference sequence). The CDR3 is 14 residues long. Variable domain in full (rest from reference TRBV5-4 and TRBJ2-5): ETGVTQSPTHLIKTRGQQVTLRCSSQSGHNTVSWYQQALGQGPQFIFQYYREEENGRGNFPPRFSGLQFPNYSSELNVNALELDDSALYLCASSLYQGGETQYFGPGTRLLVL.

The rearrangement links TRBV7-2 to TRBJ2-3; D unresolved. The CDR3 spans 12 residues. Germline lookup yields CDR1 SGHTA and CDR2 FQGNSA. V was trimmed by 4 bases and J by 2 bases, leaving 4 bases between them. The CDR3 spells CASSSYTDTQYF. The CDR3 DNA is TGTGCCAGCAGCTCTTACACAGATACGCAGTATTTT.

The chain is built from TRBV21-1 and TRBJ2-7; the table's D gene call, TRBD2, was not cross checked with the DNA. TRBV21-1 is deemed a pseudogene. The CDR3 consists of 16 residues. The CDR3 loop reads CASSTLPPAGGHEQYF. In nucleotides, the CDR3 is TGTGCCAGCAGCACACTGCCACCAGCGGGGGGCCACGAGCAGTACTTC.

As concerns this clone: Other nucleotide sequences in the sample specify the same CDR3. This chain joins TRBV5-1 and TRBJ2-2; possibly TRBD1 for D (5 bases). CDR1 SGHRS and CDR2 YFSETQ come from the germline V gene. Trimming took 2 bases from V and 4 from J, leaving 12 bases between them. The CDR3 runs 15 residues. CDR3 DNA sequence: TGCGCCAGCAGCTTACTCCAGGGTGGCACCGGGGAGCTGTTTTTT. As protein: CASSLLQGGTGELFF.

The chain joins TRBV15 to TRBJ1-5; no firm D call. V dropped 0 bases and J dropped 6 bases, with 6 bases sitting between them. The length of the CDR3 is 13 residues. CDR1 LNHNV and CDR2 YYDKDF come from the germline V gene (reference sequence). CDR3: CATSRDNSQPQHF. The CDR3, as DNA: TGTGCCACCAGCAGAGACAACAGTCAGCCCCAGCATTTT.

This rearrangement joins TRBV14 to TRBJ2-3, with 8 bases that match TRBD1. The length of the CDR3 is 16 residues. V was pared by 2 bases and J by 2 bases, with 6 bases of the junction left unmatched. Per the germline V gene, CDR1 is SGHDN and CDR2 is FVKESK. The CDR3 DNA reads as TGTGCCAGCAGCCAAAGTGCCAGGGGGCTCACAGATACGCAGTATTTT. Protein: CASSQSARGLTDTQYF.

This chain uses TRBV15 with TRBJ1-1; 7 bases are shared with TRBD1. CDR3 length: 19 amino acids. Trimming took 2 bases from V and 0 from J; bases not matched to a gene: 15. Germline V gives CDR1 LNHNV, CDR2 YYDKDF (reference sequence). The CDR3 DNA is TGTGCCACCAGCAGATCCTTGGCGGGGACAGTTTCCATGAACACTGAAGCTTTCTTT. Translated: CATSRSLAGTVSMNTEAFF.

The V gene is TRBV7-9, the J gene TRBJ1-4; 9 positions agree with TRBD1. With 5 bases clipped from V and 8 bases from J, the junction kept 3 bases outside the gene matches. The CDR3 sequence is 13 residues long. Looked up from germline, CDR1 is SEHNR and CDR2 is FQNEAQ (reference sequence). CDR3 loop: CASSAGQGEKLFF. CDR3 bases: TGTGCCAGCAGCGCTGGACAGGGGGAAAAACTGTTTTTT.

CDR3 sequence: CSVDGFAAHGSTDTQYF. The CDR3 DNA sequence: TGCAGCGTTGATGGCTTCGCGGCGCATGGTAGCACAGATACGCAGTATTTT. This chain connects TRBV29-1 to TRBJ2-3; D is unresolved. Germline CDR1 and CDR2: SQVTM and ANQGSEA. This CDR3 is built from 17 residues. V lost 3 bases and J lost 0, with 19 bases in between.

V and J are TRBV25-1 and TRBJ2-5, with D maybe TRBD1 (7 bases). This CDR3 spans 15 amino acids. Germline V gives CDR1 MGHDK, CDR2 SYGVNS. Trimming took 3 bases from V and 4 from J, leaving 15 bases between them. For the CDR3, the DNA is TGTGCCAGCAGTGAGCTGGGCAGGGGGGCAGAGACCCAGTACTTC. Translating gives CASSELGRGAETQYF.

The chain employs TRBV11-2 and TRBJ1-4; D perhaps matches TRBD1 (5 bases). Germline V gives CDR1 SGHAT, CDR2 FQNNGV. Trimming shortened V by 4 bases and J by 7 bases, and 16 bases separated the two germline ends. The length of the CDR3 is 15 residues. The CDR3 sequence: CASSSNWGGAEKLFF. The CDR3 DNA follows: TGTGCCAGCAGCTCCAACTGGGGCGGTGCTGAAAAACTGTTTTTT.

The chain joins TRBV3-1 (or the pseudogene TRBV3-2) to TRBJ1-1, with D maybe TRBD1 (6 bases). This CDR3 comprises 15 residues. Trimming stripped 5 bases from V and 6 bases from J, with 19 bases between. Per germline, CDR1 LGHDT and CDR2 YNNKEL (reference sequence). Written as DNA, the CDR3 is TGTGCCAGCAGCAACGGGGGGCGGGGGAGACCTGAAGCTTTCTTT. Translated: CASSNGGRGRPEAFF.

The chain has TRBV18 and TRBJ2-5, with 11 bases that match TRBD1. Germline loops: CDR1 KGHSH, CDR2 LQKENI. This CDR3 contains 15 residues. V shed 3 bases and J 5 bases; nucleotides not matched to a gene: 5. The CDR3 DNA reads TGTGCCAGCTCACCCCCGGGACAGGGGGGCGAGACCCAGTACTTC. Amino acid sequence: CASSPPGQGGETQYF. Full variable domain (outside the CDR3, taken from reference TRBV18 and TRBJ2-5): NAGVMQNPRHLVRRRGQEARLRCSPMKGHSHVYWYRQLPEEGLKFMVYLQKENIIDESGMPKERFSAEFPKEGPSILRIQQVVRGDSAAYFCASSPPGQGGETQYFGPGTRLLVL.

Only one count was recorded for this clone. V is TRBV27 and J is TRBJ1-2, with unresolved D. V was pared by 2 bases and J by 4 bases, with 14 bases between. CDR1 and CDR2 from the germline V gene are MNHEY and SMNVEV (reference sequence). This CDR3 region has 15 residues. CDR3 region: CASSLGAVGGYGYTF. The CDR3 DNA reads TGTGCCAGCAGTTTAGGCGCTGTCGGAGGCTATGGCTACACCTTC.